This T cell receptor beta chain stems from a study of T-cell memory formation after mild COVID-19. The overall study: Largely, the TCR clusters proved donor specific.

Per germline, CDR1 SGHRS and CDR2 YFSETQ. V was trimmed by 0 bases and J by 0 bases, leaving 9 bases between them. This CDR3 comprises 15 residues. TCRdb ran MiXCR on the 5' RACE reads and lists one entry per CDR3 protein. Among 260,000 or so distinct CDR3 sequences, 16% were seen once, and the ten largest hold around a fifth. The study, taken as a whole, reports: Later expanders leaned CD4+, whereas clones that contracted between day 15 and 85 were balanced CD4/CD8.

This clonotype was observed a handful of times. Its antigen is not identified. The TCR comes from a man in his late teens or twenties who had mild COVID-19 (a few samples of this study predate the infection). Cell type and time point are not known. Material: PBMCs or a T cell subset sorted from them (not recorded which). The V gene is TRBV5-1, the J gene TRBJ1-2, with D perhaps TRBD1 (6 bases). The CDR3 protein is CASSLERGTNYGYTF. The CDR3 region has the DNA TGCGCCAGCAGCTTGGAAAGGGGGACTAACTATGGCTACACCTTC. Variable domain in full (rest from reference TRBV5-1 and TRBJ1-2): KAGVTQTPRYLIKTRGQQVTLSCSPISGHRSVSWYQQTPGQGLQFLFEYFSETQRNKGNFPGRFSGRQFSNSRSEMNVSTLELGDSALYLCASSLERGTNYGYTFGSGTRLTVV.